One and the same sample provided the 11 T cell receptor beta chains below, sequenced in a study of blood T cell repertoires in COVID-19. Repertoires were generated with immunoSEQ multiplex PCR, while TCRdb's copy carries only in-frame clones and drops some. The sample carries around 270,000 clones, about 83% recorded once. The sample taken for sequencing was peripheral blood. These receptors were collected from a woman in her thirties or forties who had recovered from COVID-19.

The chain carries TRBV5-4 and TRBJ1-1, with 8 bases matching TRBD1. CDR1 and CDR2 from the germline V gene are SGHNT and YYREEE (reference sequence). Unmatched junction bases numbered 12, after V lost 4 bases and J lost 7 bases. The length of the CDR3 is 15 residues. CDR3 DNA sequence: TGTGCCAGCAGCCGACCCGGACAGGGCGAGGGTGAAGCTTTCTTT. Encoded protein: CASSRPGQGEGEAFF.

The chain recombines TRBV5-5 with TRBJ2-2; 7 bases align to TRBD2. V shed 4 bases, J shed 6 bases, and the junction held 6 bases outside the gene matches. The germline V gene encodes CDR1 SGHKS and CDR2 YYEKEE (reference sequence). CDR3 length: 14 amino acids. CDR3 sequence: CASSPGRAAGELFF. CDR3 sequence (DNA): TGTGCCAGCAGCCCAGGGAGGGCCGCCGGGGAGCTGTTTTTT.

The chain employs TRBV10-3 and TRBJ1-1, with D possibly matching TRBD1 (5 bases). Germline CDR1 reads ENHRY; CDR2 reads SYGVKD. The germline V and J ends were trimmed by 0 bases and 1 base, with 9 bases remaining between them. CDR3 length equals 15 residues. The CDR3 sequence is CAISESKGSNTEAFF. The CDR3 region has the DNA TGTGCCATCAGTGAGTCGAAGGGGTCGAACACTGAAGCTTTCTTT.

A note on this clone: The same CDR3 arises from other DNA sequences in this sample as well. The V gene is TRBV11-3, the J gene TRBJ2-7, with D perhaps TRBD1 (5 bases). The CDR3 is 13 amino acids. The V gene lost 3 bases and the J gene lost 4 bases, with 10 bases spanning the gap. In germline, CDR1 is SGHNT, CDR2 YENEEA. CDR3 sequence: CASSFGQGYEQYF. The CDR3 DNA sequence: TGTGCCAGCAGCTTCGGACAAGGTTACGAGCAGTACTTC.

This chain uses TRBV5-4 with TRBJ1-4, with TRBD1 matching over 8 bases. Germline V CDR1 and CDR2: SGHNT, YYREEE (reference sequence). V lost 3 bases to trimming and J lost 1 base; unmatched junction nucleotides: 5. This CDR3 comprises 16 residues. As DNA, the CDR3 is TGTGCCAGCAGCTCGACAGGGGCCGGAACTAATGAAAAACTGTTTTTT. This translates into CASSSTGAGTNEKLFF.

Written as DNA, the CDR3 is TGCGCCAGCAGCTCTCAGGGGTCAGATACGCAGTATTTT. Translating it yields CASSSQGSDTQYF. The chain links TRBV5-1 to TRBJ2-3; perhaps TRBD1 as D (6 bases). This CDR3 is built from 13 residues. Deletions cut 3 bases from V and 4 bases from J, with 9 bases between. From germline, CDR1 is SGHRS and CDR2 YFSETQ.

The DNA of the CDR3 is TGTGCCAGTAAGAAGGGGGCCTCCTACGAGCAGTACTTC. It codes for CASKKGASYEQYF. The genes are TRBV19 and TRBJ2-7; 7 bases align to TRBD1. This CDR3 is 13 amino acids long. Germline CDR1 LNHDA, CDR2 SQIVND (reference sequence). J lost 0 bases, V lost 7 bases, and 3 bases had no gene match.

This chain connects TRBV3-1 (or the pseudogene TRBV3-2) to TRBJ1-1; D remains ambiguous. V lost 0 bases and J 11 bases, leaving 16 bases between the germline ends. CDR3 size: 14 residues. The germline CDR1 and CDR2 sequences are LGHDT and YNNKEL (reference sequence). The CDR3 DNA follows: TGTGCCAGCAGCCAAGAATCCGTGGGAGTCGTGGCTTTCTTT. Translation: CASSQESVGVVAFF.

As DNA, the CDR3 is TGCGCCAGCAGCTCAGTAGAGCGGGGGGTAGGAGATACGCAGTATTTT. Translated: CASSSVERGVGDTQYF. V usage is TRBV5-1 and J usage is TRBJ2-3; 9 bases fit TRBD2. From germline, CDR1 is SGHRS and CDR2 YFSETQ. V lost 3 bases, J lost 5 bases, and 10 bases stayed unmatched. CDR3 length: 16 residues.

The chain carries TRBV7-3 and TRBJ2-1, with TRBD1 matching 9 bases. The CDR3 has 16 amino acids. V shed 5 bases and J 4 bases; nucleotides not matched to a gene: 9. Germline CDR1 is SGHTA and CDR2 is FQGTGA. CDR3 nucleotides: TGTGCCAGCAGCCAAACCGGGACAGGGTTTTACAATGAGCAGTTCTTC. Residues: CASSQTGTGFYNEQFF. The whole variable domain, filled in from reference TRBV7-3 and TRBJ2-1, reads GAGVSQTPSNKVTEKGKYVELRCDPISGHTALYWYRQSLGQGPEFLIYFQGTGAADDSGLPNDRFFAVRPEGSVSTLKIQRTERGDSAVYLCASSQTGTGFYNEQFFGPGTRLTVL.

A few counts support this clone. V usage is TRBV6-6 and J usage is TRBJ1-1; D perhaps matches TRBD1 (5 bases). The CDR3 length is 15 residues. V lost 4 bases and J 3 bases, leaving 15 bases between the germline ends. Germline CDR1 reads MNHNY; CDR2 reads SVGAGI (reference sequence). The CDR3 protein is CASSSSGLMDTEAFF. In nucleotides, the CDR3 is TGTGCCAGCAGTTCTTCAGGGCTAATGGACACTGAAGCTTTCTTT.